This TCR beta chain was sequenced during a study of molecular identifiers for immune sequencing clone quantification. This clonotype was seen more than once but under ten times. Its antigen is not identified. The CD8+CD4-CCR7+CD45RA+ phenotype defined the sorted naive CD8 T cells. TCRdb ran MiXCR on the PCR reads and lists one entry per CDR3 protein. The sample lists more than 450,000 distinct CDR3 sequences; roughly a fifth were seen once. CDR1 and CDR2 (germline): MNHEY, SMNVEV (reference sequence). V dropped 6 bases and J dropped 4 bases, with 15 bases sitting between them. There are 15 residues in the CDR3. Study conclusions and caveats: In CMV-specific effectors, clones above 20 copies held over 99% of molecules; naive, under 1%.

The rearrangement joins TRBV27 to TRBJ2-2; D uncertain. Sample: naive CD8+ T cells from blood, with Jurkat cell RNA spiked in. As for subset: FACS-sorted CD8+CD4-CCR7+CD45RA+ naive T cells. The source of this sequence is a human donor in good health. Some libraries in this study had Jurkat cell RNA spiked in. CDR3 DNA sequence: TGTGCCAGCAGGGAAGGGATAGTGGGCACCGGGGAGCTGTTTTTT. Its protein is CASREGIVGTGELFF.